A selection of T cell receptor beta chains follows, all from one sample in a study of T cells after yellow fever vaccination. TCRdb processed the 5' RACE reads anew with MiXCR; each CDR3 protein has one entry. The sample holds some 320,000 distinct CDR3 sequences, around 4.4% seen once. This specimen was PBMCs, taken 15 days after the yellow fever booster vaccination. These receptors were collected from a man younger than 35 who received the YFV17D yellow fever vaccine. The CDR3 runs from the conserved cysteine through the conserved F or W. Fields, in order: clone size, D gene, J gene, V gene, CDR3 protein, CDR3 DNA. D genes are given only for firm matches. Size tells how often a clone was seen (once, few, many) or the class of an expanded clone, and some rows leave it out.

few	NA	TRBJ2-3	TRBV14	CASSQDLARAQYF	TGTGCCAGCAGCCAAGACCTGGCCAGGGCGCAGTATTTT
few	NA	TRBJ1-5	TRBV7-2	CASSLGEDQPQHF	TGTGCCAGCAGCTTAGGGGAAGATCAGCCCCAGCATTTT
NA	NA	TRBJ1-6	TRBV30	CAAGSSRSSPLHF	TGTGCCGCGGGGAGTTCCCGGAGTTCACCCCTCCACTTT
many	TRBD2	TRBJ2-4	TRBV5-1	CASSDTGLARGIQYF	TGCGCCAGCAGCGACACGGGACTAGCGAGGGGCATTCAGTACTTC
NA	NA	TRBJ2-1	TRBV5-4	CASSAAPLNEQFF	TGTGCCAGCAGCGCCGCCCCGTTAAATGAGCAGTTCTTC
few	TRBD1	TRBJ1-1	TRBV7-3	CASSVQGRGTEAFF	TGTGCCAGCAGCGTACAGGGGCGTGGCACTGAAGCTTTCTTT
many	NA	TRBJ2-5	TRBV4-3	CASSQDSSSFGETQYF	TGCGCCAGCAGCCAAGATAGCAGCAGTTTCGGTGAGACCCAGTACTTC
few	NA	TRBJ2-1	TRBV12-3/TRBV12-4	CASSLRENEQFF	TGTGCCAGCAGTTTAAGGGAAAATGAGCAGTTCTTC
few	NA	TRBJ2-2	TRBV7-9	CASSSATGTGELFF	TGTGCCAGCAGCTCCGCGACGGGCACCGGGGAGCTGTTTTTT
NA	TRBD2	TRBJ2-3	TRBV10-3	CAISAAKGGVPDTQYF	TGTGCCATCAGTGCCGCAAAGGGAGGGGTACCAGATACGCAGTATTTT
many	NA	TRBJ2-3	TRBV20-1	CSASGTQQDTQYF	TGCAGTGCTTCCGGGACCCAACAAGATACGCAGTATTTT
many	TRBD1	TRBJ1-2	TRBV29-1	CSVEGAVISTEVPSIGYGYTF	TGCAGCGTGGAGGGGGCCGTAATAAGTACCGAGGTGCCCAGCATAGGTTATGGCTACACCTTC
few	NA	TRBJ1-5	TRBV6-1	CASSRTASNQPQHF	TGTGCCAGCAGTAGGACAGCAAGCAATCAGCCCCAGCATTTT
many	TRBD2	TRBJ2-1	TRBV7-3	CASTAGGSYNEQFF	TGTGCCAGCACGGCGGGGGGCTCCTACAATGAGCAGTTCTTC
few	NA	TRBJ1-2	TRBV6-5	CASSSGREGGYTF	TGTGCCAGCAGTTCCGGCAGGGAGGGTGGCTACACCTTC
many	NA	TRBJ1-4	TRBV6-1	CASNLGAGEEKLFF	TGTGCCAGCAACTTAGGAGCAGGCGAAGAAAAACTGTTTTTT
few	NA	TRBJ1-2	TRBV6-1	CASKVGKNYGYTF	TGTGCCAGCAAGGTCGGGAAGAACTATGGCTACACCTTC
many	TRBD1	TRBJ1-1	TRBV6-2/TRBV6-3	CASTSITGQPNTEAFF	TGTGCCAGCACCTCAATCACGGGACAGCCCAACACTGAAGCTTTCTTT
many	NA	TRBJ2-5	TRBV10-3	CAIGRPQETQYF	TGTGCCATCGGCAGGCCCCAAGAGACCCAGTACTTC
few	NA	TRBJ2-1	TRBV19	CASSSGGATYNEQFF	TGTGCCAGTAGTAGCGGGGGCGCTACCTACAATGAGCAGTTCTTC
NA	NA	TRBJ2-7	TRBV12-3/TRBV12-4	CASRSQPSGGFLEQYF	TGTGCCAGCAGGTCCCAACCGTCGGGGGGCTTCCTCGAGCAGTACTTC
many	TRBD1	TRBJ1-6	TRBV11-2	CASSLGAGGYSPLHF	TGTGCCAGCAGCTTAGGCGCAGGGGGCTACTCACCCCTCCACTTT
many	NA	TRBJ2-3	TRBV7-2	CASSLVLAVDTQYF	TGTGCCAGCAGCTTAGTCCTAGCTGTGGATACGCAGTATTTT
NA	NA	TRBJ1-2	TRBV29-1	CSVRMGVYGYTF	TGCAGCGTTAGGATGGGCGTATATGGCTACACCTTC
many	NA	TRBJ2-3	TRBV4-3	CASSQNREGDTQYF	TGCGCCAGCAGCCAGAACAGGGAAGGAGATACGCAGTATTTT
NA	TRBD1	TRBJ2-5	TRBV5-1	CASGDSQETQYF	TGCGCCTCCGGGGACAGTCAAGAGACCCAGTACTTC
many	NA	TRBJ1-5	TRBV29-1	CSVTSGGGQPQHF	TGCAGCGTTACCTCTGGGGGCGGCCAGCCCCAGCATTTT
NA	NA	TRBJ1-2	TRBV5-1	CASSLASVEGGYTF	TGCGCCAGCAGCTTGGCTTCGGTGGAGGGCGGCTACACCTTC
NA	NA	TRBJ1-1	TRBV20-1	CSARGRAGWGTEAFF	TGCAGTGCTAGAGGTAGGGCCGGATGGGGCACTGAAGCTTTCTTT
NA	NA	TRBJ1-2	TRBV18	CASSPQDYGYTF	TGTGCCAGCTCACCCCAGGATTATGGCTACACCTTC
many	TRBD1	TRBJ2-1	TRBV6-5	CASSQTGGSYNEQFF	TGTGCCAGCAGCCAAACAGGGGGCTCCTACAATGAGCAGTTCTTC
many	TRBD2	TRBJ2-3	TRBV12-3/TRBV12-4	CASSPGTSGADTQYF	TGTGCCAGCAGCCCTGGGACTAGCGGGGCAGATACGCAGTATTTT
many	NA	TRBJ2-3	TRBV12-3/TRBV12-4	CASRPLGDTQYF	TGTGCCAGCAGACCCCTTGGGGATACGCAGTATTTT
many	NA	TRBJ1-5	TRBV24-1	CATSDPSGTQHF	TGTGCCACCAGTGACCCAAGTGGGACCCAGCATTTT
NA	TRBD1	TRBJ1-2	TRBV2	CASTNRDRDGYTF	TGTGCCAGCACTAACCGGGACAGGGATGGCTACACCTTC